One sample yielded the 12 T cell receptor beta chains listed below, sequenced in a study of tumor-infiltrating lymphocytes in primary liver carcinoma. The tissue used was unsorted bulk material of about 19-31 mg. RNA and DNA were co-extracted from it with the AllPrep DNA/RNA mini kit. Reverse transcription of 500 ng total RNA with a constant-region primer produced TCR beta cDNA. Each TCR beta library was derived from three nested multiplex PCR rounds that employed slightly modified ARM-PCR. Use of TRBV1-TRBV30 forward primers with a C-beta reverse primer characterized the first two PCR rounds, which lasted around 9 cycles each. TCRdb re-derived calls from the multiplex PCR reads in MiXCR, one entry per CDR3 protein. The data show roughly 120,000 distinct CDR3 sequences, with 60% to 75% seen just once and 8.4% held by the top ten. Sequenced material: liver tumor tissue from sampling region 3. Subset defined: tumor region T3, left-lateral pole. These receptors were obtained from an older woman with primary liver carcinoma and hepatitis B virus infection.

The count of this clonotype is one. Germline is not matched at one junction end, which may reflect a read error. This chain connects TRBV11-2 to TRBJ2-3; 9 nucleotides agree with TRBD1. Germline CDR1 and CDR2: SGHAT and FQNNGV. The CDR3 sequence is 16 residues long. The CDR3 region is CANSRRTGVDKDTQYF. The CDR3, as DNA: TGTGCCAACAGCCGGAGGACAGGGGTAGACAAAGACACGCAGTATTTT.

On this clonotype: One end of the junction does not line up with germline, which may come from a read error. V usage is TRBV7-8 and J usage is TRBJ2-7; perhaps TRBD2 as D (6 bases). The germline V gene has CDR1 SGHVS and CDR2 FQNEAQ. The CDR3 runs 11 residues. The CDR3 DNA follows: TGTACCAGCAGCGTCCCTAGCGTGCAGTACTTC. Translation gives CTSSVPSVQYF.

For this clonotype: Germline and junction disagree at one end, which may indicate a read error. This CDR3 reads CANSHGLSASTDTQYF. The CDR3 DNA sequence: TGTGCCAACAGCCATGGACTAAGTGCGAGCACAGATACGCAGTATTTT. The chain employs TRBV11-1 and TRBJ2-3, with D perhaps TRBD2 (6 bases). Germline CDR1 is SGHAT and CDR2 is FQDESV (reference sequence). CDR3 length: 16 residues.

This clonotype was observed once. An end of the junction differs from the germline gene, which may be a read error. The rearrangement links TRBV7-9 to TRBJ2-4; possibly TRBD2 for D (5 bases). The germline V gene encodes CDR1 SEHNR and CDR2 FQNEAQ (reference sequence). This CDR3 contains 14 residues. The DNA for the CDR3 is TGTGCCAGCAGCAGAGGGCCCGGAAAAAACATTCATTACTTC. Its protein is CASSRGPGKNIHYF.

This clonotype showed up just once. This may be a read error, as it is one base from a much larger clone. The rearrangement links TRBV2 to TRBJ2-7, with D possibly matching TRBD1 (5 bases). CDR3 length equals 12 residues. The germline V gene encodes CDR1 SNHLY and CDR2 FYNNEI. This CDR3 reads CSSSIQGREQYF. The CDR3 DNA reads as TGTTCCAGCAGTATCCAGGGTCGCGAGCAGTACTTC.

A remark on this clonotype: The conserved phenylalanine or tryptophan is not found at the CDR3 terminus, so this likely reflects a read error. The chain recombines TRBV30 with TRBJ1-2; 7 bases are shared with TRBD1. Germline CDR1 and CDR2: GTSNPN and SVGIG (reference sequence). Trimming cost V 4 bases and J 8 bases; bases outside gene matches: 10. This CDR3 has 13 amino acids. For the CDR3, the DNA is TGTGCCTGGAAGGGAGGGGGCGTAGGCGGCTACACCCCC. This encodes CAWKGGGVGGYTP.

The chain has TRBV11-2 and TRBJ1-2; D perhaps matches TRBD1 (5 bases). The CDR3 has 13 residues. The V and J ends lost 9 bases and 10 bases respectively, with 21 bases between them. CDR1 SGHAT and CDR2 FQNNGV come from the germline V gene. Here the CDR3 reads CASSLGAGFVYTF. The CDR3 DNA reads as TGTGCCAGTAGCCTAGGGGCCGGTTTTGTCTACACCTTC.

Of note for this clonotype: Given a much more abundant clone one base away, this may be a read error. The gene calls are TRBV6-6 and TRBJ2-1, with 7 nucleotides matching TRBD1. The germline V gene encodes CDR1 MNHNY and CDR2 SVGAGI (reference sequence). The CDR3 extends over 14 amino acids. After removal of 6 bases from V and 6 bases from J, the junction contained 8 bases not matched to a gene. The chain's CDR3 is CASRARDRFNEQFF. The CDR3 DNA sequence: TGTGCCAGCAGGGCCCGGGACAGATTCAATGAGCAGTTCTTC.

Only one count was recorded for this clonotype. The V and J genes are TRBV7-3 and TRBJ2-3, with D maybe TRBD1 (5 bases). Trimming removed 2 bases at V and 2 bases at J, with 8 bases between. This CDR3 has 14 residues. Per germline, CDR1 SGHTA and CDR2 FQGTGA. CDR3 amino acids: CASSLARATDTQYF. In DNA form, the CDR3 reads TGTGCCAGCAGCTTAGCCAGGGCCACAGATACGCAGTATTTT. Full variable domain (remainder filled in from reference TRBV7-3 and TRBJ2-3): GAGVSQTPSNKVTEKGKYVELRCDPISGHTALYWYRQSLGQGPEFLIYFQGTGAADDSGLPNDRFFAVRPEGSVSTLKIQRTERGDSAVYLCASSLARATDTQYFGPGTRLTVL.

This chain links TRBV28 with TRBJ2-1, with no clear D. The CDR3 extends over 11 amino acids. Germline assignment: CDR1 MDHEN and CDR2 SYDVKM. Trimming cost V 6 bases and J 3 bases, with 3 bases left between them. CDR3 sequence: CASRNYNEQFF. The CDR3 region has the DNA TGTGCCAGCAGAAACTACAATGAGCAGTTCTTC. The variable domain in full, completed from reference TRBV28 and TRBJ2-1, reads DVKVTQSSRYLVKRTGEKVFLECVQDMDHENMFWYRQDPGLGLRLIYFSYDVKMKEKGDIPEGYSVSREKKERFSLILESASTNQTSMYLCASRNYNEQFFGPGTRLTVL.

Points on this clonotype: Just one base apart from a much larger clone, this may be a read error. V gene TRBV10-2 combines with J gene TRBJ1-1; weak D call: TRBD1 (6 bases). The CDR3 is made up of 15 amino acids. Per germline, CDR1 WSHSY and CDR2 SAAADI. CDR3 in amino acids: CVSSESRGANTEAFF. CDR3 nucleotides: TGCGTCAGCAGTGAGTCTCGGGGGGCCAACACTGAAGCTTTCTTT.

As concerns this clonotype: A much more abundant neighbour one base away suggests this may be a read error. CDR3 loop: CAIKRDSGKLSF. The CDR3 DNA follows: TGTGCCATCAAAAGGGATTCAGGAAAACTGTCTTTT. The chain couples TRBV10-3 to TRBJ1-4; D remains unclear. Per germline, CDR1 ENHRY and CDR2 SYGVKD. The length of the CDR3 is 12 residues.